A single sample is the source of the 22 T cell receptor beta chains below, sequenced in a study of blood T cell repertoires in COVID-19. Measured with immunoSEQ multiplex PCR; TCRdb has only the in-frame clones, and not every one. The sample lists 70,000 to 100,000 clones; 70% to 85% were seen once. Sequencing was carried out using peripheral blood. All receptors derive from a woman between 50 and 59 years old with acute or convalescent COVID-19.

The genes are TRBV6-6 and TRBJ2-1; D is ambiguous. The ends were cut back, 4 bases at V and 10 bases at J, with 8 bases in the middle. CDR3 length: 11 residues. The germline V gene encodes CDR1 MNHNY and CDR2 SVGAGI (reference sequence). In DNA form, the CDR3 reads TGTGCCAGCAGTTTCACAGAAGAGCAGTTCTTC. Its protein is CASSFTEEQFF.

V gene TRBV18 combines with J gene TRBJ1-2; unclear D gene. CDR3 length: 14 amino acids. In germline, CDR1 is KGHSH, CDR2 LQKENI. V dropped 3 bases and J dropped 2 bases, with 10 bases sitting between them. Here the CDR3 DNA reads TGTGCCAGCTCACCCCGAAGAGAGAACTATGGCTACACCTTC. Its translation is CASSPRRENYGYTF.

In this sample, this clone turned up a few times. This chain connects TRBV4-1 to TRBJ2-2; no firm D call. Germline V gene data show CDR1 as MGHRA and CDR2 as YSYEKL. The CDR3 is 16 amino acids. Trimming shortened V by 1 base and J by 2 bases, and 11 bases separated the two germline ends. The chain's CDR3 is CASSQVMSVNTGELFF. The CDR3 nucleotides are TGCGCCAGCAGCCAAGTAATGAGTGTAAACACCGGGGAGCTGTTTTTT.

J is TRBJ1-1 and V is TRBV28, with unresolved D. Germline CDR1 MDHEN, CDR2 SYDVKM. The CDR3 length is 14 residues. Trimming left V 5 bases short and J 1 base short, with 11 bases between. CDR3 sequence (DNA): TGTGCCAGCAGTCTCTCCCCCAGGAACACTGAAGCTTTCTTT. As protein: CASSLSPRNTEAFF.

There are a few counts of this clone. This rearrangement joins TRBV7-9 to TRBJ1-1, with 7 nucleotides matching TRBD1. J was trimmed by 2 bases and V by 6 bases; bases with no gene match: 6. This CDR3 is 14 amino acids long. Germline V gives CDR1 SEHNR, CDR2 FQNEAQ (reference sequence). CDR3 in DNA: TGTGCCAGCAGATCAGAGGGGGCAAACACTGAAGCTTTCTTT. This translates into CASRSEGANTEAFF. Based on the CDR3 plus reference TRBV7-9 and TRBJ1-1, the full variable domain is DTGVSQNPRHKITKRGQNVTFRCDPISEHNRLYWYRQTLGQGPEFLTYFQNEAQLEKSRLLSDRFSAERPKGSFSTLEIQRTEQGDSAMYLCASRSEGANTEAFFGQGTRLTVV.

V usage is TRBV7-2 and J usage is TRBJ2-3, with D tentatively TRBD1 (6 bases). Deletions cut 5 bases from V and 5 bases from J, with 14 bases between. Germline lookup yields CDR1 SGHTA and CDR2 FQGNSA. The CDR3 has 14 amino acids. CDR3 sequence (DNA): TGTGCCAGCAGCCAACCAGGGGCAGGAGATACGCAGTATTTT. It yields the protein CASSQPGAGDTQYF.

This clone showed up just a few times. The V and J genes are TRBV25-1 and TRBJ1-2; D gene uncertain. The V gene's germline CDR1 is MGHDK and CDR2 SYGVNS. The CDR3 extends over 13 amino acids. The V gene lost 3 bases and the J gene lost 2 bases, with 7 bases spanning the gap. The CDR3 nucleotides read TGTGCCAGCAGTGAGAGAGGGAACTATGGCTACACCTTC. Translating gives CASSERGNYGYTF.

The chain is built from TRBV4-2 and TRBJ2-1; 11 positions match TRBD2. Germline lookup yields CDR1 LGHNA and CDR2 YNFKEQ. The CDR3 has 16 residues. V was pared by 0 bases and J by 9 bases, with 7 bases of the junction left unmatched. This CDR3 reads CASSQDLGLAGVEQFF. The CDR3 coding sequence is TGTGCCAGCAGCCAAGATCTAGGACTAGCGGGTGTTGAGCAGTTCTTC.

Worth noting for this clone: A read error is possible here, since a much larger clone lies one base away. V gene TRBV11-2 combines with J gene TRBJ1-6; 10 bases line up with TRBD1. With 5 bases clipped from V and 2 bases from J, the junction kept 9 bases outside the gene matches. CDR3 size: 18 residues. Per germline, CDR1 SGHAT and CDR2 FQNNGV. Written as DNA, the CDR3 is TGTGCCAGCAGCGTCAGGACAGGGGGGAGCCCCTATAATTCACCCCTCCACTTT. It is translated as CASSVRTGGSPYNSPLHF.

On this clone: Other DNA sequences in this sample translate to the same CDR3. The chain employs TRBV28 and TRBJ2-5, with D unresolved. Trimming removed 6 bases at V and 5 bases at J, with 7 bases between. The CDR3 runs 11 residues. Looked up from germline, CDR1 is MDHEN and CDR2 is SYDVKM. The CDR3 DNA reads TGTGCCAGCAGCCTGAGGGAGACCCAGTACTTC. The encoded protein is CASSLRETQYF.

This rearrangement joins TRBV5-4 to TRBJ2-2; 9 nucleotides align to TRBD1. CDR1 SGHNT and CDR2 YYREEE come from the germline V gene (reference sequence). This CDR3 has 15 residues. V lost 4 bases to trimming and J lost 6 bases; unmatched junction nucleotides: 7. DNA for the CDR3: TGTGCCAGCAGCCCAGGACAGGGGCGGGCCGGGGAGCTGTTTTTT. Encoded protein: CASSPGQGRAGELFF.

The chain carries TRBV7-2 and TRBJ2-1; TRBD1 aligns across 9 bases. The germline CDR1 and CDR2 sequences are SGHTA and FQGNSA. There are 16 residues in the CDR3. V lost 2 bases and J lost 6; bases outside the gene matches: 8. The CDR3 DNA reads TGTGCCAGCAGCTTATTCGCCGGGACAGGGATCAATGAGCAGTTCTTC. This codes for CASSLFAGTGINEQFF.

This clone appeared a single time. The junction departs from the called germline gene at one end, perhaps through a read error. The J gene is TRBJ2-7, the V gene TRBV11-2; 8 bases line up with TRBD2. The length of the CDR3 is 14 residues. Germline V CDR1 and CDR2: SGHAT, FQNNGV. CDR3 nucleotides: TGTGCCAGCAGCCTAGACGGGGGGGCCGGGGAGCAGTACTTC. Amino acids: CASSLDGGAGEQYF. The full variable domain, rest sourced from reference TRBV11-2 and TRBJ2-7, is EAGVAQSPRYKIIEKRQSVAFWCNPISGHATLYWYQQILGQGPKLLIQFQNNGVVDDSQLPKDRFSAERLKGVDSTLKIQPAKLEDSAVYLCASSLDGGAGEQYFGPGTRLTVT.

The J gene is TRBJ1-6, the V gene TRBV11-2; a weak D match, TRBD1 (6 bases). Looked up from germline, CDR1 is SGHAT and CDR2 is FQNNGV. This CDR3 comprises 15 residues. With 6 bases removed from V and 3 bases from J, the gap between germline ends came to 12 bases. CDR3 sequence: CASSMETGYNSPLHF. The CDR3 DNA sequence: TGTGCCAGCAGTATGGAGACAGGCTATAATTCACCCCTCCACTTT.

This clone was observed a single time. The rearrangement joins TRBV18 to TRBJ1-4; D unclear. The V gene's germline CDR1 is KGHSH and CDR2 LQKENI. There are 14 residues in the CDR3. Trimming shortened V by 3 bases and J by 4 bases, and 9 bases separated the two germline ends. CDR3 bases: TGTGCCAGCTCACCTACAATAAATAATGAAAAACTGTTTTTT. It is translated as CASSPTINNEKLFF.

This clone appeared a few times. CDR3 DNA sequence: TGCAGCGTTCTCCTCACGACAGGGAAAACTGAAGCTTTCTTT. It specifies CSVLLTTGKTEAFF. V and J are TRBV29-1 and TRBJ1-1; 7 positions agree with TRBD1. With 5 bases clipped from V and 5 bases from J, the junction kept 11 bases outside the gene matches. Germline loops: CDR1 SQVTM, CDR2 ANQGSEA. The CDR3 consists of 14 residues.

The V call is TRBV28, the J call TRBJ2-7; D is ambiguous. Germline V gene data show CDR1 as MDHEN and CDR2 as SYDVKM. This CDR3 spans 13 amino acids. Between the trimmed V and J ends, which lost 3 bases and 7 bases, there was a span of 13 bases. The CDR3: CASSFPPVYEQYF. CDR3 coding DNA: TGTGCCAGCAGTTTCCCCCCTGTGTATGAGCAGTACTTC.

The V gene is TRBV5-8, the J gene TRBJ2-7; TRBD1 agrees at 7 bases. The CDR3 is made up of 19 amino acids. The J segment lost 5 bases and the V segment lost 1 base, leaving 21 bases of the junction unmatched. Germline assignment: CDR1 SGHTS and CDR2 YDEGEE. This CDR3 reads CASSLPGQPLVSASDEQYF. Here the CDR3 DNA reads TGTGCCAGCAGCTTGCCGGGACAGCCACTAGTATCAGCGTCTGACGAGCAGTACTTC.

This rearrangement joins TRBV7-9 to TRBJ1-2; no definite D call. The germline CDR1 and CDR2 sequences are SEHNR and FQNEAQ (reference sequence). There are 11 residues in the CDR3. The V end was cut by 1 base, the J end by 9 bases, with 6 bases between. This CDR3 reads CASSLGSSYTF. CDR3 nucleotides: TGTGCCAGCAGCTTAGGTTCCAGCTACACCTTC.

The V gene is TRBV19, the J gene TRBJ1-1; D remains ambiguous. Trimming shortened V by 6 bases and J by 1 base, and 24 bases separated the two germline ends. Germline V CDR1 and CDR2: LNHDA, SQIVND (reference sequence). The CDR3 length is 18 residues. The CDR3 spells CASSRAGSGSRPNTEAFF. The CDR3 bases are TGTGCCAGTAGCCGAGCGGGGTCTGGATCCAGACCGAACACTGAAGCTTTCTTT.

The sample holds one count of this clone. The chain carries TRBV7-3 and TRBJ2-2; 11 bases are shared with TRBD1. The V gene end was trimmed by 5 bases and the J gene end by 5 bases; junction bases not matched to a gene: 4. Germline V gives CDR1 SGHTA, CDR2 FQGTGA. The CDR3 is 15 amino acids. CDR3 protein: CASSRTGGNTGELFF. CDR3 sequence (DNA): TGTGCCAGCAGCCGGACAGGGGGCAATACCGGGGAGCTGTTTTTT.

V and J are TRBV9 and TRBJ1-5; D perhaps matches TRBD1 (6 bases). The V and J ends lost 9 bases and 2 bases respectively, with 15 bases between them. The CDR3 extends over 14 amino acids. CDR1 and CDR2 (germline): SGDLS, YYNGEE. The CDR3 loop is CATRPGEGNQPQHF. The CDR3 DNA follows: TGTGCCACCAGGCCAGGGGAAGGCAATCAGCCCCAGCATTTT.